A single sample gave rise to the 27 T cell receptor beta chains below, sequenced in a study of CD8+ T cells in alopecia areata. RNA extraction and reverse transcription yielded cDNA as sequencing template. Profiling relied on immunoSEQ multiplex PCR, and the TCRdb table lists in-frame clones only, not all of them. The sample consists of 250,000 to 350,000 clones, roughly 63% of them appearing once. Treatment in this sample: oral pan-JAK inhibitor, 5-10 mg twice daily. The sample was CD4+ T cells sorted from blood, taken between weeks 51 and 52, from a patient treated with tofacitinib. Receptors originate from a human donor with alopecia areata.

The chain employs TRBV4-3 and TRBJ2-2; D remains ambiguous. Germline V gene data show CDR1 as LGHNA and CDR2 as YSLEER. CDR3 size: 15 residues. V was clipped by 0 bases and J by 3 bases, with 8 bases between them. CDR3: CASSQDLLYTGELFF. For the CDR3, the DNA is TGCGCCAGCAGCCAAGACCTGTTATACACCGGGGAGCTGTTTTTT.

In nucleotides, the CDR3 is TGTGCCAGCAGCTTAGGGACTAGCGGACCCCAAGAGACCCAGTACTTC. Encoded protein: CASSLGTSGPQETQYF. The chain links TRBV5-4 to TRBJ2-5; TRBD2 agrees at 11 bases. This CDR3 has 16 residues. The V gene's germline CDR1 is SGHNT and CDR2 YYREEE (reference sequence). V trimming: 2 bases; J trimming: 1 base; junction bases outside the gene matches: 4.

In its sample, this clone was seen a few times. This chain joins TRBV7-2 and TRBJ2-5, with a weak D call TRBD1 (6 bases). The CDR3 loop spans 16 amino acids. Germline CDR1 and CDR2: SGHTA and FQGNSA. V was cut by 3 bases and J by 2 bases, with 16 bases left in between. The CDR3 region has the DNA TGTGCCAGCAGCTTTGACGTTCGGACAGTACAAGAGACCCAGTACTTC. As protein: CASSFDVRTVQETQYF.

This chain uses TRBV29-1 with TRBJ1-1, with D unclear. V was pared by 4 bases and J by 1 base, with 10 bases between. The length of the CDR3 is 13 residues. Germline loops: CDR1 SQVTM, CDR2 ANQGSEA. The CDR3 coding sequence is TGCAGCGTTGGAGAAACACCGAACACTGAAGCTTTCTTT. This translates into CSVGETPNTEAFF.

V is TRBV9 and J is TRBJ1-6; D remains ambiguous. Germline values: CDR1 SGDLS, CDR2 YYNGEE. This CDR3 comprises 14 residues. The germline V and J ends were trimmed by 2 bases and 9 bases, with 12 bases remaining between them. CDR3 coding DNA: TGTGCCAGCAGCGTCGGTCTGGGAAGTTCACCCCTCCACTTT. Translation gives CASSVGLGSSPLHF.

This clone came up a few times. The chain employs TRBV6-1 and TRBJ2-1; no clear D. CDR1 is MNHNS, CDR2 SASEGT, per germline. Trimming removed 2 bases at V and 6 bases at J, with 11 bases between. The CDR3 covers 14 residues. CDR3 loop: CASSEYGRRNEQFF. CDR3 in DNA: TGTGCCAGCAGTGAATATGGTCGGCGCAATGAGCAGTTCTTC.

This clone was counted a single time. The rearrangement links TRBV6-6 to TRBJ1-6; 7 bases fit TRBD1. The CDR3 runs to 13 residues. Germline CDR1 MNHNY, CDR2 SVGAGI (reference sequence). V lost 9 bases to trimming and J lost 6 bases; unmatched junction nucleotides: 5. The CDR3 here is CASGGTVNSPLHF. The CDR3 DNA reads as TGTGCCAGTGGGGGGACAGTTAATTCACCCCTCCACTTT.

J is TRBJ2-1 and V is TRBV29-1, with 11 bases lining up with TRBD2. This CDR3 region has 17 residues. With 3 bases clipped from V and 0 bases from J, the junction kept 7 bases outside the gene matches. Germline lookup yields CDR1 SQVTM and CDR2 ANQGSEA. This CDR3 is CSVDVAGGRSSYNEQFF. DNA of the CDR3: TGCAGCGTTGATGTAGCGGGGGGGAGGAGCTCCTACAATGAGCAGTTCTTC.

A few counts support this clone. The chain has TRBV29-1 and TRBJ1-2, with 7 bases fitting TRBD1. V lost 7 bases and J lost 1; bases outside the gene matches: 6. CDR1 SQVTM and CDR2 ANQGSEA come from the germline V gene. This CDR3 comprises 13 residues. CDR3 coding DNA: TGCAGCGCCAGCACAGGGGTTAACTATGGCTACACCTTC. Translated: CSASTGVNYGYTF.

This chain joins TRBV4-2 and TRBJ1-2; tentative D call: TRBD1 (5 bases). Germline lookup yields CDR1 LGHNA and CDR2 YNFKEQ. V was clipped by 0 bases and J by 4 bases, with 12 bases between them. There are 15 residues in the CDR3. CDR3 region: CASSQDPRELYGYTF. The CDR3, as DNA: TGTGCCAGCAGCCAAGATCCCAGGGAGCTCTATGGCTACACCTTC.

The chain carries TRBV7-2 and TRBJ1-1, with D possibly being TRBD1 (5 bases). The CDR3 consists of 14 residues. V dropped 7 bases and J dropped 1 base, with 13 bases sitting between them. Germline values: CDR1 SGHTA, CDR2 FQGNSA. CDR3 loop: CASTVGAANTEAFF. The CDR3 DNA sequence: TGTGCCAGCACCGTTGGGGCAGCGAACACTGAAGCTTTCTTT.

This clone was counted a few times. The V gene is TRBV5-1, the J gene TRBJ2-5; D not certain. Germline CDR1 SGHRS, CDR2 YFSETQ. The CDR3 sequence is 14 residues long. With 1 base removed from V and 2 bases from J, the gap between germline ends came to 9 bases. The CDR3 sequence: CASSLIVGQETQYF. The CDR3 DNA is TGCGCCAGCAGCTTGATAGTCGGACAAGAGACCCAGTACTTC.

The V and J genes are TRBV29-1 and TRBJ2-7; possible D gene TRBD1, 6 bases. Trimming removed 7 bases from V and 3 bases from J, with 16 bases in between. Germline CDR1 reads SQVTM; CDR2 reads ANQGSEA. The CDR3 covers 13 residues. CDR3 sequence: CSARSLDSYEQYF. For the CDR3, the DNA is TGCAGCGCGAGGTCCCTGGACAGCTACGAGCAGTACTTC.

The CDR3 loop is CASSAYFVGNEQFF. The CDR3 bases are TGTGCCAGCAGCGCTTACTTCGTGGGCAATGAGCAGTTCTTC. This chain joins TRBV9 and TRBJ2-1; D unresolved. V was trimmed by 3 bases and J by 6 bases, leaving 13 bases between them. The CDR3 loop spans 14 amino acids. CDR1 is SGDLS and CDR2 is YYNGEE in the germline V gene.

The rearrangement uses TRBV25-1 and TRBJ1-6; D is uncertain. Per the germline V gene, CDR1 is MGHDK and CDR2 is SYGVNS. Trimming took off 7 bases at V and 8 bases at J, with 15 bases between the two ends. This CDR3 has 14 residues. The CDR3, as DNA: TGTGCCAGCACTCGGGCCTCGGGATATTCACCCCTCCACTTT. Translating gives CASTRASGYSPLHF.

J is TRBJ1-6 and V is TRBV27, with no clear D. Trimming stripped 5 bases from V and 0 bases from J, with 8 bases between. CDR1 MNHEY and CDR2 SMNVEV come from the germline V gene (reference sequence). The CDR3 spans 15 residues. The CDR3 protein is CASSLLSSYNSPLHF. In nucleotides, the CDR3 is TGTGCCAGCAGTCTCCTAAGCTCCTATAATTCACCCCTCCACTTT.

The chain links TRBV27 to TRBJ1-5, with 7 bases that match TRBD1. This CDR3 spans 15 amino acids. J was trimmed by 1 base and V by 6 bases; bases with no gene match: 6. Looked up from germline, CDR1 is MNHEY and CDR2 is SMNVEV (reference sequence). This chain's CDR3 is CASSRQGPSNQPQHF. As DNA, the CDR3 is TGTGCCAGCAGCAGACAGGGTCCAAGCAATCAGCCCCAGCATTTT.

This rearrangement joins TRBV7-3 to TRBJ2-2; 8 bases line up with TRBD1. Trimming took 6 bases from V and 0 from J; bases not matched to a gene: 6. The CDR3 is 16 amino acids. Per germline, CDR1 SGHTA and CDR2 FQGTGA. CDR3 in amino acids: CASSPTGGSNTGELFF. DNA of the CDR3: TGTGCCAGCAGTCCTACAGGGGGTTCGAACACCGGGGAGCTGTTTTTT.

The chain carries TRBV4-1 and TRBJ2-4, with a weak D call TRBD1 (5 bases). Germline-derived CDR1 and CDR2 are MGHRA and YSYEKL. CDR3 size: 17 residues. The V and J ends lost 0 bases and 1 base respectively, with 13 bases between them. The CDR3 region is CASSQDVGLGAKNIQYF. The DNA of the CDR3 is TGCGCCAGCAGCCAAGACGTGGGGCTAGGGGCCAAAAACATTCAGTACTTC.

This clone came up once. The chain is built from TRBV13 and TRBJ1-6, with a weak D call TRBD1 (6 bases). Deletions cut 5 bases from V and 10 bases from J, with 15 bases between. The CDR3 totals 14 residues. Germline CDR1 reads PRHDT; CDR2 reads FYEKMQ (reference sequence). The CDR3, as DNA: TGTGCCAGCAGCCTCACAGGGTCGATGTCACCCCTCCACTTT. Its translation is CASSLTGSMSPLHF.

This chain links TRBV9 with TRBJ1-3; D possibly corresponds to TRBD1 (5 bases). The ends were cut back, 3 bases at V and 2 bases at J, with 6 bases in the middle. The CDR3 loop spans 13 amino acids. CDR1 SGDLS and CDR2 YYNGEE come from the germline V gene. The chain's CDR3 is CASSAGPGNTIYF. The CDR3 DNA reads TGTGCCAGCAGCGCGGGACCTGGAAACACCATATATTTT.

There are a few counts of this clone. At one end the junction does not follow the germline gene, possibly because of a read error. The CDR3 here is CASGDNRATTGNTIYF. CDR3 nucleotide sequence: TGTGCCAGCGGTGATAACAGGGCCACGACTGGAAACACCATATATTTT. This sequence joins TRBV2 and TRBJ1-3, with D possibly being TRBD1 (6 bases). The length of the CDR3 is 16 residues. Germline CDR1 reads SNHLY; CDR2 reads FYNNEI.

On this clone: The same CDR3 arises from other DNA sequences in this sample as well. CDR3 residues: CASSFDRSYEQYF. The DNA for the CDR3 is TGCGCCAGCAGCTTCGACAGGTCCTACGAGCAGTACTTC. This sequence joins TRBV5-1 and TRBJ2-7; D perhaps matches TRBD1 (6 bases). CDR1 is SGHRS and CDR2 is YFSETQ in the germline V gene. The CDR3 loop spans 13 amino acids. V was pared by 2 bases and J by 1 base, with 7 bases between.

The chain is built from TRBV30 and TRBJ1-2; 7 nucleotides match TRBD1. V lost 2 bases, J lost 4 bases, and 7 bases stayed unmatched. This CDR3 is built from 14 residues. Germline loops: CDR1 GTSNPN, CDR2 SVGIG (reference sequence). Here the CDR3 reads CAWSQGDSIYGYTF. The CDR3 DNA sequence: TGTGCCTGGAGTCAGGGGGACAGTATCTATGGCTACACCTTC.

This clone appeared a few times. Other nucleotide sequences in the sample specify the same CDR3. The chain has TRBV30 and TRBJ2-1, with unresolved D. The CDR3 is made up of 13 amino acids. V shed 1 base and J shed 4 bases, with 8 bases lying between them. In germline, CDR1 is GTSNPN, CDR2 SVGIG (reference sequence). The CDR3 loop is CAWSARLYNEQFF. The CDR3 DNA is TGTGCCTGGAGTGCCCGACTGTACAATGAGCAGTTCTTC. Complete variable domain (other parts from reference TRBV30 and TRBJ2-1): SQTIHQWPATLVQPVGSPLSLECTVEGTSNPNLYWYRQAAGRGLQLLFYSVGIGQISSEVPQNLSASRPQDRQFILSSKKLLLSDSGFYLCAWSARLYNEQFFGPGTRLTVL.

This clone came up a few times. The chain links TRBV11-2 to TRBJ1-6; D is uncertain. CDR3 length: 15 amino acids. V gave up 5 bases and J gave up 4 bases, with 12 bases separating them. The V gene's germline CDR1 is SGHAT and CDR2 FQNNGV. CDR3 region: CASSPGSSYNSPLHF. CDR3 sequence (DNA): TGTGCCAGCAGCCCGGGCAGCTCTTATAATTCACCCCTCCACTTT.

The rearrangement links TRBV4-3 to TRBJ1-5, with 7 bases aligning to TRBD1. CDR1 LGHNA and CDR2 YSLEER come from the germline V gene. V lost 0 bases, J lost 7 bases, and 3 bases stayed unmatched. The CDR3 has 14 amino acids. The CDR3 here is CASSQETGRQPQHF. CDR3 DNA: TGCGCCAGCAGCCAAGAGACAGGGAGGCAGCCCCAGCATTTT.